The 4 T cell receptor beta chains listed next were all sequenced from one sample in a study of regulatory T cells in long-lasting Graves disease. HTBI primers from iRepertoire and Arm-PCR of CDR3 regions yielded the TCR beta libraries. TCRdb passed the multiplex PCR reads through MiXCR, listing each CDR3 protein once. The table has roughly 350,000 distinct CDR3 sequences, 15% to 20% seen once. The sample's time point: newly diagnosed GD, antithyroid drugs for less than 3 months. Construction of the TCR library relied on RNA isolated from PBMCs. In addition, the sample was reused for a study of T cells in Graves' hyperthyroidism and ophthalmopathy.

The material was peripheral blood mononuclear cells (PBMCs), obtained at new diagnosis, from a patient treated with antithyroid drugs. These receptors came from a woman between 18 and 29 years old with Graves disease.

This chain links TRBV29-1 with TRBJ2-7, with 13 bases aligning to TRBD2. The CDR3 length is 16 residues. Per germline, CDR1 SQVTM and CDR2 ANQGSEA. With 4 bases clipped from V and 6 bases from J, the junction kept 12 bases outside the gene matches. CDR3 in amino acids: CSVAAPLGLAGVEQYF. In DNA, the CDR3 is TGCAGCGTTGCAGCCCCACTAGGACTAGCGGGAGTCGAGCAGTACTTC.

This clonotype has more than one count but fewer than ten. V and J are TRBV4-2 and TRBJ2-7; 9 nucleotides agree with TRBD1. Germline lookup yields CDR1 LGHNA and CDR2 YNFKEQ. J was trimmed by 6 bases and V by 3 bases; bases with no gene match: 18. This CDR3 has 18 amino acids. The CDR3 DNA reads as TGTGCCAGCAGCCACGCTACAAACCGGGACAGGGATTTTTTCGAGCAGTACTTC. Encoded protein: CASSHATNRDRDFFEQYF.

About this clonotype: One end of the junction does not line up with germline, which may come from a read error. The chain employs TRBV4-1 and TRBJ2-5, with D tentatively TRBD1 (6 bases). Germline CDR1 is MGHRA and CDR2 is YSYEKL. The CDR3 contains 14 residues. CDR3 residues: CASRQERRGETQYF. CDR3 bases: TGCGCCAGCCGCCAAGAACGCAGGGGTGAGACCCAGTACTTC.

The rearrangement joins TRBV7-3 to TRBJ2-3, with 12 bases matching TRBD2. CDR1 is SGHTA, CDR2 FQGTGA, per germline. The junction had 10 bases not matched to a gene; V was cut back by 0 bases and J by 6 bases. This CDR3 has 18 residues. CDR3 in DNA: TGTGCCAGCAGCTTAACGTCGGCTAGCGGGGGGGCCAGGGATACGCAGTATTTT. Its translation: CASSLTSASGGARDTQYF. The whole variable domain, filled in from reference TRBV7-3 and TRBJ2-3, reads GAGVSQTPSNKVTEKGKYVELRCDPISGHTALYWYRQSLGQGPEFLIYFQGTGAADDSGLPNDRFFAVRPEGSVSTLKIQRTERGDSAVYLCASSLTSASGGARDTQYFGPGTRLTVL.